The entry below gives a single T cell receptor beta chain sequence along with its context. Antigen specificity is unknown. The data were obtained in a study of shared clonotypes between healthy human individuals. About the study: Donors were two women and a few men aged 18 to 49. Overall study findings and caveats: Some clonotypes were shared by all four sorted-subset donors, while others were not shared. The non-shared ones had lower generation probabilities than the shared ones.

Trimming left V 8 bases short and J 3 bases short, with 15 bases between. Germline values: CDR1 SQVTM, CDR2 ANQGSEA. The CDR3 spans 13 residues. The healthy adult donors were HIV-negative and reported no recent acute infections or vaccinations. Original processing notes: As immunoSEQ supplied junction-only sequences (without quality scores), filtering differed. Using immunoSEQ multiplex PCR, the repertoire was profiled, and TCRdb retains in-frame clones only, with some absent. Clone size and V and J calls were adopted from that table, with D and trimming inferred from the DNA. This table holds 300,000 to 400,000 clones, 74% found once.

This rearrangement joins TRBV29-1 to TRBJ2-3, with D maybe TRBD1 (6 bases). This TCR was recovered from a man aged 25 to 40 in good health. Material for sequencing was memory CD4+ T cells sorted from blood. Subset here: CD45RA-negative fraction. This chain's CDR3 is CSLIQQGTDTQYF. CDR3 in DNA: TGCAGCTTAATTCAACAGGGAACAGATACGCAGTATTTT.